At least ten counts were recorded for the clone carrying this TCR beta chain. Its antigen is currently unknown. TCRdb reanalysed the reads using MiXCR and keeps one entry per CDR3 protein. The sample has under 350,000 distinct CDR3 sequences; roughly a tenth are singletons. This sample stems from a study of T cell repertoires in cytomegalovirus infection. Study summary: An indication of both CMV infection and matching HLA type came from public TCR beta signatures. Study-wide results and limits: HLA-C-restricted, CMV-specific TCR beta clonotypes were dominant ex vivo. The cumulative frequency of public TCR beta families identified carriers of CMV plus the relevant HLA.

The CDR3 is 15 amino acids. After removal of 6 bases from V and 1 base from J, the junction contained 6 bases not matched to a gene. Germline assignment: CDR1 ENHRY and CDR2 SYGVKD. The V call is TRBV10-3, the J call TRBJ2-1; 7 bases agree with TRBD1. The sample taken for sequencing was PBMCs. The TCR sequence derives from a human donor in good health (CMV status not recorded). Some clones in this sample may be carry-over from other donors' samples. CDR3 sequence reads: CAIREQGISYNEQFF. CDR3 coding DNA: TGTGCCATCAGAGAACAGGGGATTTCCTACAATGAGCAGTTCTTC.